This T cell receptor (beta chain) was recorded in a study of T cell repertoires in aging, cancer and after chemotherapy. After removal of 1 base from V and 5 bases from J, the junction contained 11 bases not matched to a gene. From germline, CDR1 is LNHDA and CDR2 SQIVND (reference sequence). The CDR3 loop spans 17 amino acids. Multiplex touch-down PCR with TRB-A/B primers amplified rearranged V-D-J TRB sequences. One entry per CDR3 protein, called by TCRdb with MiXCR from the multiplex PCR reads. The sample includes under 12,000 distinct CDR3 sequences, roughly 30% seen only once; the top ten take 1.9%. Amplification of TCR beta used genomic DNA extracted from peripheral blood.

The chain has TRBV19 and TRBJ2-5; 9 nucleotides match TRBD2. This TCR came from a human donor in good health. Sequencing was performed on blood. Here the CDR3 reads CASSIGGASGAGETQYF. The CDR3 DNA reads as TGTGCCAGTAGTATAGGGGGGGCTAGCGGGGCTGGGGAGACCCAGTACTTC.